The entry that follows covers one TCR beta chain sequence. Antigen: not known. As for time point: baseline pretreatment blood. As for treatment: 15 Gy SBRT to primary tumor, nephrectomy 4 weeks later. This CDR3 has 18 residues. V shed 3 bases, J shed 1 base, and the junction held 14 bases outside the gene matches. The germline gives CDR1 MGHDK, CDR2 SYGVNS. The data originate from a study of radiation and T cells in renal cell carcinoma. Study findings and constraints: Without pretreatment biopsies, baseline tumor clonotype presence was undetermined. Top tumor clonotypes rose in blood 2 weeks post-radiation, then contracted.

Data came from immunoSEQ multiplex PCR; TCRdb stores just in-frame clones and leaves some out. The sample records about 91,000 clones, roughly four fifths being singletons. This specimen consisted of blood, obtained from a patient whose treatment included radiotherapy and nephrectomy. The chain recombines TRBV25-1 with TRBJ2-5; 7 nucleotides line up with TRBD2. The sequence came from a man in his sixties with renal cell carcinoma. CDR3 sequence (DNA): TGTGCCAGCAGTGAGCCCTCTGAAGGCGGGGGACCCCAAGAGACCCAGTACTTC. Protein: CASSEPSEGGGPQETQYF.